This TCR beta chain is from a study of OX40 agonist ivuxolimab in advanced cancers. Germline CDR1 is SGHDN and CDR2 is FVKESK. Trimming removed 1 base at V and 1 base at J, with 19 bases between. The CDR3 contains 18 residues. The assay was immunoSEQ multiplex PCR, and TCRdb's table has in-frame clones only and misses some. This sample yields 7,500 to 8,500 clones, of which 79% are seen a single time; under 40% belongs to the top ten. Specimen: CD4+ or CD8+ T cells sorted from blood, collected in a trial of the OX40 agonist ivuxolimab. The sequence was obtained from an adult with an advanced solid tumor such as melanoma, head and neck, liver or kidney cancer. The chain joins TRBV14 to TRBJ1-2; D may be TRBD1 (6 bases). CDR3 amino acids: CASSQAYAPGHGNYGYTF. In nucleotides, the CDR3 is TGTGCCAGCAGCCAAGCGTACGCCCCGGGACACGGTAACTATGGCTACACCTTC.